What follows are 30 T cell receptor beta chains derived from one specimen sequenced in a study of T cells in tuberculosis. Repertoires were generated with immunoSEQ multiplex PCR, while TCRdb's copy carries only in-frame clones and drops some. The repertoire has about 33,000 clones, 92% of them found once; the top ten carry approximately 8.1%. The sequenced sample was PBMCs. All receptors come from a donor aged 10-29 years with latent tuberculosis or without tuberculosis infection. Some clones in this sample may be carry-over from other donors' samples.

The chain's CDR3 is CASSPTVYQPQHF. The CDR3 nucleotides read TGTGCCAGCAGTCCGACTGTCTATCAGCCCCAGCATTTT. The chain combines TRBV27 with TRBJ1-5; D call uncertain. V lost 5 bases, J lost 5 bases, and 10 bases lay in between. CDR3 length equals 13 residues. Per the germline V gene, CDR1 is MNHEY and CDR2 is SMNVEV (reference sequence).

The chain is built from TRBV7-9 and TRBJ2-7; a possible D gene is TRBD1 (6 bases). CDR1 and CDR2 from the germline V gene are SEHNR and FQNEAQ (reference sequence). Trimming removed 5 bases at V and 4 bases at J, with 12 bases between. The CDR3 is made up of 13 amino acids. The CDR3: CASSADSPYEQYF. CDR3 coding DNA: TGTGCCAGCAGCGCGGACAGCCCGTACGAGCAGTACTTC.

V usage is TRBV27 and J usage is TRBJ1-1; a possible D gene is TRBD1 (6 bases). The V gene's germline CDR1 is MNHEY and CDR2 SMNVEV (reference sequence). Trimming left V 3 bases short and J 4 bases short, with 12 bases between. The CDR3 is 14 residues long. In DNA, the CDR3 is TGTGCCAGCAGTTTGTACAGGGCGGGCACTGAAGCTTTCTTT. This sequence encodes CASSLYRAGTEAFF.

The CDR3 spells CASSVQAGAPYEQYF. CDR3 sequence (DNA): TGTGCCAGCAGCGTACAAGCGGGGGCTCCTTACGAGCAGTACTTC. V and J are TRBV9 and TRBJ2-7, with 8 positions matching TRBD2. Germline V gives CDR1 SGDLS, CDR2 YYNGEE. The CDR3 length is 15 residues. V was clipped by 1 base and J by 4 bases; unmatched bases: 7.

This clone has just one count. The chain joins TRBV5-4 to TRBJ2-3, with 10 bases that match TRBD2. Per germline, CDR1 SGHNT and CDR2 YYREEE (reference sequence). The junction had 7 bases not matched to a gene; V was cut back by 4 bases and J by 5 bases. The CDR3 is 15 residues long. In nucleotides, the CDR3 is TGTGCCAGCAGCCCCGGGAGCGGGGGGGGAGATACGCAGTATTTT. It encodes CASSPGSGGGDTQYF.

J is TRBJ2-1 and V is TRBV19; 7 bases agree with TRBD2. There are 13 residues in the CDR3. V was clipped by 3 bases and J by 8 bases; unmatched bases: 4. Per germline, CDR1 LNHDA and CDR2 SQIVND (reference sequence). In DNA, the CDR3 is TGTGCCAGTAGTATCCGGGGGGTGTATGAGCAGTTCTTC. Its protein is CASSIRGVYEQFF.

To note about this clone: Other DNA sequences from this sample encode an identical CDR3 as well. The J gene is TRBJ2-1, the V gene TRBV7-9; 9 bases align to TRBD2. V shed 5 bases and J 7 bases; nucleotides not matched to a gene: 6. Germline CDR1 is SEHNR and CDR2 is FQNEAQ (reference sequence). The CDR3 sequence is 14 residues long. The CDR3 region is CASSHSGRGNEQFF. The CDR3 DNA reads TGTGCCAGCAGCCATAGCGGGAGAGGGAATGAGCAGTTCTTC.

The chain combines TRBV19 with TRBJ2-2; TRBD2 matches 7 bases. The length of the CDR3 is 17 residues. Germline assignment: CDR1 LNHDA and CDR2 SQIVND (reference sequence). J gave up 3 bases and V 3 bases, and 10 bases lay outside the gene matches. The CDR3 is CASSISQGRGYTGELFF. The DNA for the CDR3 is TGTGCCAGTAGTATTAGCCAAGGGAGGGGTTACACCGGGGAGCTGTTTTTT.

The chain uses TRBV10-1 and TRBJ2-1, with no clear D. The germline CDR1 and CDR2 sequences are WNHNN and SYGVQD (reference sequence). V shed 1 base and J shed 9 bases, with 10 bases lying between them. The CDR3 has 13 residues. The CDR3 coding sequence is TGCGCCAGCAGTGAGTGGGCCGCAGGTGAGCAGTTCTTC. Residues: CASSEWAAGEQFF.

The chain links TRBV6-5 to TRBJ2-7; TRBD1 agrees at 8 bases. The V and J ends lost 5 bases and 5 bases, in that order; junction bases with no gene match: 11. Germline CDR1 reads MNHEY; CDR2 reads SVGAGI. This CDR3 has 15 amino acids. The CDR3 DNA reads TGTGCCAGCAGTATCGGACAGGGTCGGGGCAACGAGCAGTACTTC. As protein: CASSIGQGRGNEQYF.

J is TRBJ1-2 and V is TRBV4-1; D gene unclear. Trimming removed 0 bases at V and 7 bases at J, with 12 bases between. Germline V gives CDR1 MGHRA, CDR2 YSYEKL. The CDR3 spans 14 residues. CDR3 region: CASSQDSRAGGYTF. CDR3 nucleotides: TGCGCCAGCAGCCAAGATTCGAGGGCGGGTGGCTACACCTTC.

The rearrangement joins TRBV5-6 to TRBJ2-5; 14 positions agree with TRBD2. Germline CDR1 SGHDT, CDR2 YYEEEE. The CDR3 runs to 16 residues. The trim removed 3 bases at V and 4 bases at J, leaving 5 bases unmatched. The CDR3 loop reads CASSSTSGGAGETQYF. The CDR3 bases are TGTGCCAGCAGCTCGACTAGCGGGGGGGCCGGAGAGACCCAGTACTTC.

V usage is TRBV5-1 and J usage is TRBJ2-5, with D perhaps matching TRBD2 (6 bases). The germline gives CDR1 SGHRS, CDR2 YFSETQ. This CDR3 is built from 13 residues. Between the trimmed V and J ends, which lost 7 bases and 5 bases, there was a span of 15 bases. The CDR3 protein is CASSRAGRETQYF. CDR3 DNA sequence: TGCGCCAGCTCCCGGGCAGGGAGGGAGACCCAGTACTTC.

This chain connects TRBV25-1 to TRBJ2-3, with D hard to call. Germline values: CDR1 MGHDK, CDR2 SYGVNS. The V end was cut by 3 bases, the J end by 1 base, with 8 bases between. The CDR3 loop spans 14 amino acids. The CDR3 sequence: CASSEVKRTDTQYF. DNA of the CDR3: TGTGCCAGCAGTGAGGTGAAGCGCACAGATACGCAGTATTTT.

CDR3 nucleotides: TGTGCCAGCAGAACAGGGGGGGTGGGTTTCTTT. Amino acids: CASRTGGVGFF. The V call is TRBV6-5, the J call TRBJ1-1; 8 bases fit TRBD1. The germline V gene encodes CDR1 MNHEY and CDR2 SVGAGI. The J segment lost 13 bases and the V segment lost 6 bases, leaving 7 bases of the junction unmatched. The CDR3 contains 11 residues.

The V call is TRBV2, the J call TRBJ1-5; perhaps TRBD1 as D (5 bases). Deletions cut 6 bases from V and 2 bases from J, with 8 bases between. The CDR3 length is 13 residues. CDR1 SNHLY and CDR2 FYNNEI come from the germline V gene. The DNA of the CDR3 is TGTGCCAGCAGCGGGGGACGCAATCAGCCCCAGCATTTT. This gives the protein CASSGGRNQPQHF.

This clone was counted once. The chain carries TRBV6-8 and TRBJ1-1; the D gene is possibly TRBD1 (5 bases). The CDR3 sequence is 14 residues long. Between the trimmed V and J ends, which lost 8 bases and 3 bases, there was a span of 16 bases. Germline values: CDR1 MNHGY, CDR2 SAAAGT. CDR3 region: CASPGAGSDTEAFF. The CDR3 bases are TGTGCCAGCCCTGGGGCAGGGTCGGACACTGAAGCTTTCTTT.

The genes are TRBV6-6 and TRBJ2-3, with D tentatively TRBD1 (5 bases). The V end was cut by 5 bases, the J end by 14 bases, with 14 bases between. CDR1 and CDR2 (germline): MNHNY, SVGAGI (reference sequence). The CDR3 extends over 11 amino acids. The DNA for the CDR3 is TGTGCCAGCAGTACGGGCAATCAGGGGTATTTT. It yields the protein CASSTGNQGYF.

The chain recombines TRBV4-2 with TRBJ2-2; 11 nucleotides line up with TRBD2. The CDR3 is made up of 18 amino acids. Germline loops: CDR1 LGHNA, CDR2 YNFKEQ. After removal of 1 base from V and 3 bases from J, the junction contained 7 bases not matched to a gene. CDR3 in amino acids: CASSQVSFSGRDTGELFF. Here the CDR3 DNA reads TGTGCCAGCAGCCAAGTGTCGTTTAGCGGGAGGGACACCGGGGAGCTGTTTTTT.

This clone appeared a single time. The chain combines TRBV4-2 with TRBJ2-7; a possible D gene is TRBD2 (6 bases). The CDR3 is made up of 13 amino acids. V dropped 4 bases and J dropped 3 bases, with 10 bases sitting between them. Germline V gene lookup returns CDR1 LGHNA and CDR2 YNFKEQ. CDR3: CASSRGDFYEQYF. DNA of the CDR3: TGTGCCAGCAGCCGAGGGGACTTCTACGAGCAGTACTTC.

The V and J genes are TRBV5-4 and TRBJ2-3; 7 nucleotides line up with TRBD1. The CDR3 loop spans 15 amino acids. V lost 4 bases and J lost 1; bases outside the gene matches: 6. CDR1 is SGHNT, CDR2 YYREEE, per germline (reference sequence). This chain's CDR3 is CASSVTGQGTDTQYF. CDR3 in DNA: TGTGCCAGCAGCGTTACTGGACAGGGCACAGATACGCAGTATTTT.

The gene calls are TRBV7-2 and TRBJ1-4; TRBD1 aligns across 9 bases. The CDR3 extends over 18 amino acids. CDR1 is SGHTA and CDR2 is FQGNSA in the germline V gene. J was trimmed by 7 bases and V by 5 bases; bases with no gene match: 17. The CDR3 DNA follows: TGTGCCAGCAGCCCCGGACAGGGGCCTGAGAAGGGTGGTGAAAAACTGTTTTTT. It is translated as CASSPGQGPEKGGEKLFF.

The V call is TRBV28, the J call TRBJ2-1; TRBD2 matches 14 bases. V lost 3 bases to trimming and J lost 5 bases; unmatched junction nucleotides: 18. The CDR3 consists of 21 residues. Germline CDR1 reads MDHEN; CDR2 reads SYDVKM. CDR3: CASSFRDRGLAGVPSNNEQFF. For the CDR3, the DNA is TGTGCCAGCAGTTTCCGGGACAGGGGACTAGCGGGAGTTCCTTCCAACAATGAGCAGTTCTTC.

The chain employs TRBV27 and TRBJ1-5; possible D gene TRBD1, 5 bases. The CDR3 sequence is 15 residues long. V was pared by 4 bases and J by 0 bases, with 10 bases between. Germline CDR1 MNHEY, CDR2 SMNVEV (reference sequence). The CDR3 nucleotides are TGTGCCAGCAGTTCAATCAGGGATAGCAATCAGCCCCAGCATTTT. This codes for CASSSIRDSNQPQHF.

This chain uses TRBV7-9 with TRBJ1-2; D possibly corresponds to TRBD1 (5 bases). The V gene's germline CDR1 is SEHNR and CDR2 FQNEAQ (reference sequence). V shed 5 bases and J shed 6 bases, with 13 bases lying between them. The CDR3 is 13 residues long. The CDR3 DNA reads as TGTGCCAGCAGCCTCGGGGCGGGGAATGGCTACACCTTC. Translation: CASSLGAGNGYTF.

The genes are TRBV5-1 and TRBJ2-6; possible D gene TRBD1, 6 bases. This CDR3 is built from 17 residues. The germline V and J ends were trimmed by 0 bases and 2 bases, with 12 bases remaining between them. CDR1 and CDR2 from the germline V gene are SGHRS and YFSETQ. The CDR3 protein is CASSLEPGATGANVLTF. DNA of the CDR3: TGCGCCAGCAGCTTGGAACCAGGGGCTACTGGGGCCAACGTCCTGACTTTC.

The CDR3 DNA follows: TGCGCCAGCAGTGAGAACAGGGAGGGATATCAGCCCCAGCATTTT. Amino acids: CASSENREGYQPQHF. This chain connects TRBV10-2 to TRBJ1-5, with D perhaps TRBD1 (6 bases). CDR1 WSHSY and CDR2 SAAADI come from the germline V gene. Deletions cut 2 bases from V and 5 bases from J, with 13 bases between. The CDR3 spans 15 residues.

The CDR3: CASSLGPAGEYEQYF. In DNA form, the CDR3 reads TGTGCCAGCAGCTTAGGGCCAGCGGGAGAATACGAGCAGTACTTC. The rearrangement uses TRBV11-2 and TRBJ2-7, with TRBD2 identical over 8 bases. With 1 base clipped from V and 4 bases from J, the junction kept 6 bases outside the gene matches. Germline CDR1 SGHAT, CDR2 FQNNGV. CDR3 length: 15 amino acids.

The chain couples TRBV6-6 to TRBJ1-5; D ambiguous. Per the germline V gene, CDR1 is MNHNY and CDR2 is SVGAGI (reference sequence). This CDR3 has 11 amino acids. V was shortened by 6 bases and J by 7 bases, with 7 bases between the two germline ends. The CDR3 reads CASREGQPQHF. DNA for the CDR3: TGTGCCAGCAGGGAGGGACAGCCCCAGCATTTT.

The rearrangement uses TRBV15 and TRBJ2-6; D remains unclear. CDR1 LNHNV and CDR2 YYDKDF come from the germline V gene (reference sequence). The CDR3 has 14 amino acids. V dropped 1 base and J dropped 4 bases, with 5 bases sitting between them. The CDR3 region has the DNA TGTGCCACCAGCAGAGTACGGGGGGCCAACGTCCTGACTTTC. Its translation is CATSRVRGANVLTF. Full variable domain (rest looked up from reference TRBV15 and TRBJ2-6): DAMVIQNPRYQVTQFGKPVTLSCSQTLNHNVMYWYQQKSSQAPKLLFHYYDKDFNNEADTPDNFQSRRPNTSFCFLDIRSPGLGDTAMYLCATSRVRGANVLTFGAGSRLTVL.